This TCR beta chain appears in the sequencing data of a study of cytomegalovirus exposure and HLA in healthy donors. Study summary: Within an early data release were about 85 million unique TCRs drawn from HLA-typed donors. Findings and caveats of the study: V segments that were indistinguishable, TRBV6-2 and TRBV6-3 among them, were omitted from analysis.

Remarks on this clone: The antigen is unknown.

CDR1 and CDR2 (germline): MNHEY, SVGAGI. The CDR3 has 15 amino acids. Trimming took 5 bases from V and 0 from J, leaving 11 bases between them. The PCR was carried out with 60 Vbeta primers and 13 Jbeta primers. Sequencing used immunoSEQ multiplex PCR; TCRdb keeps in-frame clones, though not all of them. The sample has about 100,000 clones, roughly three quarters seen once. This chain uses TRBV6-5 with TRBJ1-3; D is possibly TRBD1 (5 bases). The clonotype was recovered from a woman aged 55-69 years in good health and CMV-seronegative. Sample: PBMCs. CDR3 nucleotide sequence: TGTGCCAGCAGTCGAATGGGGCTCTCTGGAAACACCATATATTTT. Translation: CASSRMGLSGNTIYF.